These 5 T cell receptor beta chains were all obtained from the same sample, sequenced in a study of beta chain features in type 1 diabetes. Expressed TCRB transcripts were sequenced, since all the RNA that had been isolated was reverse transcribed. Produced via immunoSEQ multiplex PCR; TCRdb's table is partial and in-frame only. The sample has 200,000 to 250,000 clones; less than 35% are singletons. Material for sequencing was central memory CD4+ T cells from blood. The receptors were sampled from a man under 40 in good health.

This clone has a handful of counts. V gene TRBV30 combines with J gene TRBJ2-3; D gene uncertain. Per germline, CDR1 GTSNPN and CDR2 SVGIG (reference sequence). The germline V and J ends were trimmed by 1 base and 1 base, with 15 bases remaining between them. The CDR3 length is 16 residues. CDR3 bases: TGTGCCTGGAGTGGGAGTTCTTGGGGTGGCACAGATACGCAGTATTTT. Protein: CAWSGSSWGGTDTQYF.

In its sample, this clone was seen a few times. The chain employs TRBV7-9 and TRBJ1-1; weak D call: TRBD1 (5 bases). Deletions cut 8 bases from V and 0 bases from J, with 16 bases between. The CDR3 contains 15 residues. Germline V lookup: CDR1 SEHNR, CDR2 FQNEAQ (reference sequence). The CDR3 sequence is CASGKESGLNTEAFF. The CDR3 nucleotides are TGTGCCAGCGGGAAAGAGTCAGGGTTGAACACTGAAGCTTTCTTT.

This clone was seen more than once but under ten times. The chain uses TRBV9 and TRBJ2-7; no clear D gene. Deletions cut 0 bases from V and 0 bases from J, with 7 bases between. Germline V lookup: CDR1 SGDLS, CDR2 YYNGEE. This CDR3 has 14 amino acids. As DNA, the CDR3 is TGTGCCAGCAGCGTAGGGAGTTTCTCCTACGAGCAGTACTTC. This encodes CASSVGSFSYEQYF.

The rearrangement links TRBV20-1 to TRBJ2-7; D is perhaps TRBD2 (5 bases). The CDR3 length is 11 residues. Trimming shortened V by 6 bases and J by 5 bases, and 11 bases separated the two germline ends. Germline V gene sequence: CDR1 DFQATT, CDR2 SNEGSKA (reference sequence). The CDR3 loop reads CSAGVGDEQYF. In DNA form, the CDR3 reads TGCAGTGCCGGGGTGGGAGACGAGCAGTACTTC.

V usage is TRBV7-2 and J usage is TRBJ2-5, with D tentatively TRBD2 (6 bases). Germline loops: CDR1 SGHTA, CDR2 FQGNSA. V shed 5 bases and J shed 2 bases, with 15 bases lying between them. The CDR3 has 15 residues. CDR3 nucleotides: TGTGCCAGCAGCCCAGTGGGTAGCGGACAAGAGACCCAGTACTTC. Translated, it gives CASSPVGSGQETQYF. Using reference TRBV7-2 and TRBJ2-5 for the parts outside the CDR3, the full variable domain is GAGVSQSPSNKVTEKGKDVELRCDPISGHTALYWYRQSLGQGLEFLIYFQGNSAPDKSGLPSDRFSAERTGGSVSTLTIQRTQQEDSAVYLCASSPVGSGQETQYFGPGTRLLVL.